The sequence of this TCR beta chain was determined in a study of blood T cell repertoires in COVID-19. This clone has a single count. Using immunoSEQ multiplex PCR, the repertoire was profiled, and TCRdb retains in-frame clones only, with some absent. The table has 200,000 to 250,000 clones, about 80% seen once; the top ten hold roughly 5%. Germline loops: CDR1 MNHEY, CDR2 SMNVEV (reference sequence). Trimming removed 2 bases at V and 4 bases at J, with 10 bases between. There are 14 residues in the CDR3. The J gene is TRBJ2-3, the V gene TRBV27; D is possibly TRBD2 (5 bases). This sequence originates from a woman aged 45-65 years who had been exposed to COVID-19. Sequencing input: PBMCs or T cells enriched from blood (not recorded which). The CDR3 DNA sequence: TGTGCCAGCAGTTTACCAGGACTGGCAGATACGCAGTATTTT. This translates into CASSLPGLADTQYF.